One and the same sample provided the 27 T cell receptor beta chains below, sequenced in a study of T cells after yellow fever vaccination. MiXCR was run by TCRdb on the 5' RACE reads, yielding one entry per CDR3 protein. This sample has some 250,000 distinct CDR3 sequences, with about 3.5% found just once. Material: PBMCs, obtained 15 days after the yellow fever booster vaccination. These receptors came from a man aged 18 to 30 who received the YFV17D yellow fever vaccine.

In its sample, this clonotype was seen many times. V gene TRBV6-4 combines with J gene TRBJ2-1; TRBD2 matches 8 bases. Germline V gives CDR1 MRHNA, CDR2 SNTAGT. The CDR3 loop spans 16 amino acids. The V gene end was trimmed by 3 bases and the J gene end by 0 bases; junction bases not matched to a gene: 4. Here the CDR3 reads CASSERGTSSYNEQFF. For the CDR3, the DNA is TGTGCCAGCAGTGAACGGGGGACTAGCTCCTACAATGAGCAGTTCTTC.

The sample holds many counts of this clonotype. This chain joins TRBV5-1 and TRBJ2-7; the D gene is possibly TRBD1 (8 bases). The germline V gene encodes CDR1 SGHRS and CDR2 YFSETQ. The V gene lost 4 bases and the J gene lost 1 base, with 18 bases spanning the gap. This CDR3 is 16 amino acids long. CDR3 sequence: CASSGGDRTLSYEQYF. CDR3 DNA: TGCGCCAGCAGCGGGGGGGACAGGACCTTGTCCTACGAGCAGTACTTC.

In this sample, this clonotype turned up many times. The chain has TRBV6-5 and TRBJ2-3; unclear D gene. The CDR3 consists of 14 residues. Trimming left V 5 bases short and J 6 bases short, with 15 bases between. CDR1 is MNHEY and CDR2 is SVGAGI in the germline V gene. DNA for the CDR3: TGTGCCAGCAGTCACCGGGCCCCGGGTGATACGCAGTATTTT. It codes for CASSHRAPGDTQYF.

Ten or more counts support this clonotype. V and J are TRBV6-1 and TRBJ2-3; 7 bases line up with TRBD1. The CDR3 loop spans 14 amino acids. With V trimmed by 0 bases and J by 13 bases, 10 bases remained unmatched. Looked up from germline, CDR1 is MNHNS and CDR2 is SASEGT. For the CDR3, the DNA is TGTGCCAGCAGTGAAGCAACAGGGGCGGTTTCAGAGTATTTT. Its protein is CASSEATGAVSEYF.

With respect to this clonotype: It may be a read error: a sequence one base away is much more abundant. Written as DNA, the CDR3 is TGCAGCGTTGAGGGGGGGTCACCTGGCCAGTACTTC. Its translation: CSVEGGSPGQYF. This rearrangement joins TRBV29-1 to TRBJ2-5; TRBD2 aligns across 7 bases. This CDR3 has 12 residues. Trimming removed 3 bases from V and 10 bases from J; junction bases left unmatched: 8. Germline loops: CDR1 SQVTM, CDR2 ANQGSEA.

This clonotype was seen many times. The J gene is TRBJ1-1, the V gene TRBV7-3; 7 bases align to TRBD1. V lost 8 bases, J lost 3 bases, and 9 bases stayed unmatched. CDR1 SGHTA and CDR2 FQGTGA come from the germline V gene. The CDR3 extends over 14 amino acids. For the CDR3, the DNA is TGTGCCAGCTCCCACAGGGGTGGCGACACTGAAGCTTTCTTT. Translation: CASSHRGGDTEAFF.

This clonotype occurred many times. The V gene is TRBV6-6, the J gene TRBJ1-1, with D tentatively TRBD1 (6 bases). This CDR3 region has 15 residues. The germline V gene has CDR1 MNHNY and CDR2 SVGAGI (reference sequence). V shed 4 bases and J shed 2 bases, with 14 bases lying between them. CDR3 region: CASSFPRTANTEAFF. The CDR3, as DNA: TGTGCCAGCAGTTTCCCTCGGACAGCAAACACTGAAGCTTTCTTT.

This clonotype has a handful of counts. This rearrangement joins TRBV5-1 to TRBJ2-7; tentatively, D is TRBD2 (7 bases). The CDR3 totals 14 residues. Trimming shortened V by 4 bases and J by 3 bases, and 14 bases separated the two germline ends. The germline V gene encodes CDR1 SGHRS and CDR2 YFSETQ. CDR3 in DNA: TGCGCCAGCAGCGAGAGGGGGGGCGACTACGAGCAGTACTTC. Translating gives CASSERGGDYEQYF.

The table lists this clonotype with many counts. The chain joins TRBV20-1 to TRBJ2-3; D remains unclear. This CDR3 region has 13 residues. Germline CDR1 reads DFQATT; CDR2 reads SNEGSKA (reference sequence). Trimming stripped 1 base from V and 0 bases from J, with 5 bases between. The CDR3 DNA is TGCAGTGCTAGAGTCGGGAGCACAGATACGCAGTATTTT. This translates into CSARVGSTDTQYF.

The CDR3 nucleotides read TGTGCCAGCAGCCTTACTAGCGGAACCGACGCTGAGCAGTTCTTC. It specifies CASSLTSGTDAEQFF. This chain connects TRBV7-8 to TRBJ2-1; 8 bases match TRBD2. After removal of 5 bases from V and 9 bases from J, the junction contained 12 bases not matched to a gene. Germline-derived CDR1 and CDR2 are SGHVS and FQNEAQ. CDR3 size: 15 residues.

In its sample, this clonotype was seen many times. The chain joins TRBV5-1 to TRBJ2-2; D uncertain. Germline V gene sequence: CDR1 SGHRS, CDR2 YFSETQ. There are 12 residues in the CDR3. The germline V and J ends were trimmed by 5 bases and 4 bases, with 6 bases remaining between them. DNA of the CDR3: TGCGCCAGCAGGCCTGGCACCGGGGAGCTGTTTTTT. Encoded protein: CASRPGTGELFF.

Ten or more counts support this clonotype. The chain joins TRBV12-3 or TRBV12-4 to TRBJ2-5; D not resolved. Trimming left V 6 bases short and J 5 bases short, with 13 bases between. There are 13 residues in the CDR3. Written as DNA, the CDR3 is TGTGCCAGCAGCTTCACCCGAGCGGAGACCCAGTACTTC. Amino acids: CASSFTRAETQYF.

Ten or more counts support this clonotype. The genes are TRBV7-9 and TRBJ2-5, with a weak D call TRBD2 (5 bases). CDR3 size: 15 residues. Germline V gene data show CDR1 as SEHNR and CDR2 as FQNEAQ (reference sequence). V was trimmed by 5 bases and J by 5 bases, leaving 18 bases between them. The CDR3 DNA reads TGTGCCAGCAGCCCGATAACTAGTCAGATGGAGACCCAGTACTTC. Amino acid sequence: CASSPITSQMETQYF.

This clonotype was detected ten times or more. The chain joins TRBV4-1 to TRBJ1-2; 9 bases match TRBD1. The CDR3 loop spans 14 amino acids. V dropped 6 bases and J dropped 8; count of bases not matched to a gene: 10. Germline values: CDR1 MGHRA, CDR2 YSYEKL. For the CDR3, the DNA is TGCGCCAGCAGAGCCCCGGGACAGGGAATAGGCTACACCTTC. Its protein product is CASRAPGQGIGYTF.

This clonotype was seen repeatedly, ten times or more. The chain uses TRBV5-4 and TRBJ2-5; 8 nucleotides line up with TRBD2. Germline V lookup: CDR1 SGHNT, CDR2 YYREEE (reference sequence). This CDR3 region has 18 residues. V dropped 2 bases and J dropped 1; count of bases not matched to a gene: 13. The DNA of the CDR3 is TGTGCCAGCAGCTTTGTCGGGGGGGACGCACTAATCCAAGAGACCCAGTACTTC. Its protein product is CASSFVGGDALIQETQYF.

This clonotype was recorded many times. V and J are TRBV29-1 and TRBJ2-7, with TRBD1 matching 10 bases. J gave up 6 bases and V 1 base, and 12 bases lay outside the gene matches. The CDR3 sequence is 16 residues long. Germline CDR1 is SQVTM and CDR2 is ANQGSEA. The CDR3 DNA sequence: TGCAGCGTTGAAGTTGGGGTCGTGACAGGGGGCGGCGAGCAGTACTTC. This encodes CSVEVGVVTGGGEQYF.

This clonotype was counted many times. The rearrangement uses TRBV12-3 or TRBV12-4 and TRBJ2-3; 10 bases align to TRBD1. V lost 3 bases and J lost 5; bases outside the gene matches: 5. This CDR3 contains 15 residues. CDR3 sequence (DNA): TGTGCCAGCAGTTTTAAAGGGACAGGGGAAGATACGCAGTATTTT. Residues: CASSFKGTGEDTQYF.

There are many counts of this clonotype. The rearrangement joins TRBV6-2 or TRBV6-3 to TRBJ2-7; 7 bases are a match to TRBD2. Unmatched junction bases numbered 7, after V lost 5 bases and J lost 3 bases. Germline CDR1 reads MNHEY; CDR2 reads SVGEGT. CDR3 length equals 14 residues. The chain's CDR3 is CASSPGLVDYEQYV. CDR3 sequence (DNA): TGTGCCAGCAGTCCTGGACTAGTTGACTACGAGCAGTACGTC.

This clonotype occurred many times. The chain joins TRBV20-1 to TRBJ1-6; D unresolved. Germline V gene sequence: CDR1 DFQATT, CDR2 SNEGSKA (reference sequence). V shed 6 bases and J shed 6 bases, with 15 bases lying between them. This CDR3 contains 14 residues. The CDR3 loop is CSAPPEGLNSPLHF. CDR3 in DNA: TGCAGTGCCCCACCAGAAGGACTTAATTCACCCCTCCACTTT.

In its sample, this clonotype was seen many times. This chain joins TRBV12-3 or TRBV12-4 and TRBJ1-1; possibly TRBD1 for D (6 bases). Trimming cost V 8 bases and J 1 base, with 11 bases left between them. The CDR3 loop spans 13 amino acids. The CDR3 nucleotides are TGTGCCAGCTGCGACAGGCGGAACACTGAAGCTTTCTTT. It is translated as CASCDRRNTEAFF.

V and J are TRBV14 and TRBJ2-1, with 8 nucleotides matching TRBD1. Germline values: CDR1 SGHDN, CDR2 FVKESK. The V gene end was trimmed by 2 bases and the J gene end by 2 bases; junction bases not matched to a gene: 8. There are 17 residues in the CDR3. Here the CDR3 reads CASSQSRGTGPYNEQFF. As DNA, the CDR3 is TGTGCCAGCAGCCAATCTAGAGGGACAGGTCCCTACAATGAGCAGTTCTTC.

This clonotype was detected many times. This chain uses TRBV10-3 with TRBJ2-2; maybe TRBD1 (5 bases). The CDR3 is 14 residues long. V gave up 9 bases and J gave up 0 bases, with 11 bases separating them. Germline lookup yields CDR1 ENHRY and CDR2 SYGVKD. The CDR3 protein is CAIRQNSNTGELFF. The CDR3 nucleotides read TGTGCCATAAGACAGAACTCGAACACCGGGGAGCTGTTTTTT.

This clonotype was picked up many times. This chain connects TRBV4-3 to TRBJ2-2; a weak D match, TRBD2 (5 bases). CDR3 size: 12 residues. The germline V gene has CDR1 LGHNA and CDR2 YSLEER. The V end lost 6 bases, the J end lost 3 bases, and 5 bases lay between the germline ends. This CDR3 is CASRDYTGELFF. The CDR3 DNA reads as TGCGCCAGCAGGGACTACACCGGGGAGCTGTTTTTT.

This rearrangement joins TRBV30 to TRBJ2-5, with D maybe TRBD1 (5 bases). Germline V lookup: CDR1 GTSNPN, CDR2 SVGIG (reference sequence). This CDR3 comprises 12 residues. Trimming took off 1 base at V and 4 bases at J, with 7 bases between the two ends. The CDR3 sequence is CAWSAGSETQYF. Here the CDR3 DNA reads TGTGCCTGGAGTGCAGGGTCAGAGACCCAGTACTTC.

This clonotype was picked up many times. This chain joins TRBV7-2 and TRBJ2-5, with TRBD2 matching 11 bases. CDR1 and CDR2 (germline): SGHTA, FQGNSA. This CDR3 has 17 amino acids. J gave up 2 bases and V 1 base, and 6 bases lay outside the gene matches. Here the CDR3 reads CASSLGGLAGGQETQYF. The CDR3 DNA follows: TGTGCCAGCAGCTTAGGGGGCCTAGCGGGGGGTCAAGAGACCCAGTACTTC.

Many counts were recorded for this clonotype. The J gene is TRBJ1-1, the V gene TRBV5-1; D is ambiguous. Trimming left V 0 bases short and J 6 bases short, with 9 bases between. Germline V lookup: CDR1 SGHRS, CDR2 YFSETQ. The length of the CDR3 is 13 residues. CDR3 in amino acids: CASSLGTNAEAFF. Here the CDR3 DNA reads TGCGCCAGCAGCTTGGGTACTAACGCTGAAGCTTTCTTT.

This clonotype was seen repeatedly, ten times or more. The V gene is TRBV4-3, the J gene TRBJ1-1; D not certain. This CDR3 spans 12 amino acids. Germline V gene data show CDR1 as LGHNA and CDR2 as YSLEER. Between the trimmed V and J ends, which lost 1 base and 7 bases, there was a span of 7 bases. The CDR3 DNA reads as TGCGCCAGCAGCCAAGGGGAAGGTGAAGCTTTCTTT. Its protein is CASSQGEGEAFF.